The entry below describes one T cell receptor beta chain. This clonotype appeared many times. Its cognate antigen has yet to be identified. Per-base quality was not reported, and no clone a single base away is much larger than it. For the TCR template, genomic DNA was extracted from bulk tumor tissue, and approximately 600 ng of gDNA was amplified for each sample. Multiple biopsies per primary tumor were taken during surgery, spaced as far apart as possible within the tumor mass. The study cohort was described as untreated, and the patients were newly diagnosed NSCLC cases having curative surgery. The samples came from under 17 patients with newly diagnosed non-small cell lung cancer who were having surgery intended to be curative. Resected tumor masses were reviewed by two independent pathologists. Only DNA and RNA samples of high quality went on to sequencing. This entry comes from a study of immune heterogeneity within non-small cell lung tumors listed by TCRdb under 2018. Describing the broader study: By histology, the tumors were a few squamous cell carcinomas, more than nine non-squamous carcinomas and 1 tumor not otherwise specified. TCR repertoire analysis included about 60 tumor loci from around 16 patients, whereas transcriptome data included only roughly 45 loci from 12 patients. To examine intratumoral immune heterogeneity, the study used whole-exome sequencing, RNA-seq and TCR beta repertoire sequencing on multiple spatially distinct regions of each NSCLC tumor. For mutant peptides 8 to 11 amino acids long, netMHCpan-3.0 predicted neoantigen binding to the HLA alleles of each patient. What the research found in general, with its limitations: For the most part, high-frequency TCR beta clonotypes differed from one individual patient to another. Local T-cell repertoire clonality showed a statistically significant but moderate positive correlation with local tumor mutational burden (R 0.3 to 0.35). Within a patient, identical dominant CDR3B clonotypes were found to recur across loci, yet unique high-frequency clones were also harbored in different tumor locations.

A multiplex PCR system amplified the TCR beta CDR3 region, with a first 10-cycle round using 32 V-gene forward and 13 J-gene reverse primers. First-round PCR used a QIAGEN Multiplex PCR Kit, and primer sequences were filed in Chinese patent CN105087789A. Illumina universal primers were added in a second PCR round performed with the Phusion High-Fidelity PCR Kit. Paired-end sequencing of TCR libraries was carried out on the Illumina HiSeq X Ten platform at a read length of 151 bp. The paper's data handling went like this. Reads lacking multiplex PCR primers were removed with Cutadapt, read pairs were merged with PEAR, and CDR3 regions were called with MiXCR default settings. Shannon entropy measured repertoire diversity, and clonality was calculated as one minus the Shannon entropy divided by the ln of the count of productive unique sequences. Clonotypes at a frequency of at least 0.5% were defined as dominant or high-frequency T-cell clones. The public sequencing data were trimmed at Q25 with fastp and processed into clonotypes with MiXCR by TCRdb, which kept only in-frame beta chains. Rows matching on CDR3 protein sequence are summarized as one entry with the most common DNA and genes. None of the V and J calls come from the authors' own analysis; TCRdb made them. The sample contains some 13,000 distinct CDR3 sequences, less than 30% of them found a single time. About an eighth of the sample is taken by the ten largest.

The junction shows trimming of 1 base on V and 0 bases on J, plus 11 bases between the germline ends. CDR1 SGHKS and CDR2 YYEKEE were looked up in the germline V gene (reference sequence). The CDR3 contains 15 residues, cysteine and phenylalanine counted. Only the CDR3 region is kept as DNA, spanning 45 bases read in frame from base 1. The chain is encoded by TRBV5-5 joined to TRBJ2-7; the D region possibly corresponds to TRBD2 (6 bases align). Sequenced material: lung tumor tissue. This sequence was found in a man in his forties or fifties with non-small cell lung cancer. The DNA sequence follows: TGTGCCAGCAGCTTGATGGCCGGGAGCTCCTACGAGCAGTACTTC. Its protein reads: CASSLMAGSSYEQYF.